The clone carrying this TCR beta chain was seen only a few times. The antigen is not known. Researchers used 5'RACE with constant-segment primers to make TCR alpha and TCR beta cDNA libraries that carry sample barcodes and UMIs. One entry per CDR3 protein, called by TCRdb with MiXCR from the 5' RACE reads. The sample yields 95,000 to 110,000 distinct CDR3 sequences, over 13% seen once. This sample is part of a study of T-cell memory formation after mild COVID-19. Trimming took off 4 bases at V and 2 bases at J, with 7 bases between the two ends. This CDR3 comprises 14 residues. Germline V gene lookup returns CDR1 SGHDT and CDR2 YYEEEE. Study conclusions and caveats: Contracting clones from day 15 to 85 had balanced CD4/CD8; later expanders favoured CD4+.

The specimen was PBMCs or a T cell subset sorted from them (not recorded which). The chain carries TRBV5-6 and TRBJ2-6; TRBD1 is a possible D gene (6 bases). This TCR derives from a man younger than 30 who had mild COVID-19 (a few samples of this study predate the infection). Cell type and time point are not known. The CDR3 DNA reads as TGTGCCAGCAGCCGGACAGCTGGGGCCAACGTCCTGACTTTC. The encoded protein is CASSRTAGANVLTF.